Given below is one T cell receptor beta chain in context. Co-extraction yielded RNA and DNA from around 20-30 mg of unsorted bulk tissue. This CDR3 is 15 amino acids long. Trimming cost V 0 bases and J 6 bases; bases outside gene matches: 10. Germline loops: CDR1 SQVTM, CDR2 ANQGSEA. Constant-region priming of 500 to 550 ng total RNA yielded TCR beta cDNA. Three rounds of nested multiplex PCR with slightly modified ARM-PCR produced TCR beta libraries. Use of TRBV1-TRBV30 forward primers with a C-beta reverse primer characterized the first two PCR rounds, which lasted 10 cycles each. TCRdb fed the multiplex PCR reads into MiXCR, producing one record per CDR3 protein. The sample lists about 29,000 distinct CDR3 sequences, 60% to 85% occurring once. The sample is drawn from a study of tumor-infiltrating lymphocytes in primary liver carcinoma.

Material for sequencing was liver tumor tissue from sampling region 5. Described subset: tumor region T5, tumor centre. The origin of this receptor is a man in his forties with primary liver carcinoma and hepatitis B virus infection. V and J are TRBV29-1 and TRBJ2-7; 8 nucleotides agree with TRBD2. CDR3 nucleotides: TGCAGCGTTGAAGATCCCGGGAGGGGCAACGGCGAGCAGTACTTC. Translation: CSVEDPGRGNGEQYF.